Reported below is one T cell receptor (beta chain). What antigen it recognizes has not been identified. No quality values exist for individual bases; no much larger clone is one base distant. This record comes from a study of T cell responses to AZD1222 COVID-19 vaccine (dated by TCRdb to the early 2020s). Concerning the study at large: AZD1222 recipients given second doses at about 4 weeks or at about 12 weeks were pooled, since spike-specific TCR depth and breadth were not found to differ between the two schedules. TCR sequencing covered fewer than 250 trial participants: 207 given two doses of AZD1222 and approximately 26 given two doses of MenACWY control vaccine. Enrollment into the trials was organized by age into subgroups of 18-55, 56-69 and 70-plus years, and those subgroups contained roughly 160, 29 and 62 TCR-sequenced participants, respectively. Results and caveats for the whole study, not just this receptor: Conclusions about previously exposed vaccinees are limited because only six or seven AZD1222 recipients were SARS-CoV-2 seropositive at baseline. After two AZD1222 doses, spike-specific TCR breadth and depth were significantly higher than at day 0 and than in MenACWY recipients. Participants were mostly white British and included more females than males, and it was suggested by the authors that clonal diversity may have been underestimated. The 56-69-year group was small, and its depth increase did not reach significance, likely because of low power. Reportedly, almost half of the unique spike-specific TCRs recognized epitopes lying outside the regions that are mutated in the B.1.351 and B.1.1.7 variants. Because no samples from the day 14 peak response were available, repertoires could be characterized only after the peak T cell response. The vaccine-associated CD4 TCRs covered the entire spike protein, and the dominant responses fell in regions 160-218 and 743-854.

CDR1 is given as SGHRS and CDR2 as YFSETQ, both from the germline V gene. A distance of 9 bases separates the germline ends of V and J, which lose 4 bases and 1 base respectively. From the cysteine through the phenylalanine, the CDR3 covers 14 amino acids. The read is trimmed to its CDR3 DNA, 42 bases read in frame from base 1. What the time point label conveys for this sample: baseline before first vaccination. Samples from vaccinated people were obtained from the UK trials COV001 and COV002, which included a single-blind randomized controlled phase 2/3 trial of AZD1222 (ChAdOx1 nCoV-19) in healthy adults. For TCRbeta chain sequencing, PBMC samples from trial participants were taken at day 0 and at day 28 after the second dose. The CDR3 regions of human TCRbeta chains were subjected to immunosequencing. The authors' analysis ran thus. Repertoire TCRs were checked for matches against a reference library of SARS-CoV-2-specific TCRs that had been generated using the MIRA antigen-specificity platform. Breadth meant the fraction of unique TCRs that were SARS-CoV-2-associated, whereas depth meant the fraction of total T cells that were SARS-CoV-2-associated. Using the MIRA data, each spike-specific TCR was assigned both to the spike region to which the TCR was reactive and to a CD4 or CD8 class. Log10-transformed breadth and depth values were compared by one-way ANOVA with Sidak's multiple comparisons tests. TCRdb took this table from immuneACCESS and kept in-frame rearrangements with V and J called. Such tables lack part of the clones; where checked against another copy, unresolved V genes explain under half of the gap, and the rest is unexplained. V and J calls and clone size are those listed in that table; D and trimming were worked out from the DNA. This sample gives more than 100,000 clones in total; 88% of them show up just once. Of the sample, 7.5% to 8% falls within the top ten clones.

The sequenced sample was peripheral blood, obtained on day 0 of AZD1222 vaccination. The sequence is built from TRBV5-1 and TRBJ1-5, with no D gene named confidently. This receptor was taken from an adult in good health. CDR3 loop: CASSRDTSNQPQHF. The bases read TGCGCCAGCAGCCGTGACACGAGCAATCAGCCCCAGCATTTT.